The 31 T cell receptor beta chains below were found in one sample sequenced in a study of cytomegalovirus exposure and HLA in healthy donors. The PCR employed 60 Vbeta primers together with 13 Jbeta primers. This table comes from immunoSEQ multiplex PCR, and its TCRdb copy is limited to in-frame clones, with some not included. The sample comprises fewer than 200,000 clones, approximately 75% of which are singletons, and roughly 1.6% rests with the top ten. Source material: PBMCs. The receptor set was obtained from a girl between 10 and 17 years old in good health and CMV-seronegative.

This rearrangement joins TRBV9 to TRBJ2-1; D remains unclear. Germline lookup yields CDR1 SGDLS and CDR2 YYNGEE. The CDR3 sequence is 14 residues long. V lost 1 base, J lost 6 bases, and 11 bases lay in between. The CDR3 sequence is CASSVSGPGNEQFF. The CDR3 region has the DNA TGTGCCAGCAGCGTAAGTGGGCCAGGCAATGAGCAGTTCTTC.

This clone was detected only once. The chain joins TRBV29-1 to TRBJ1-5, with D maybe TRBD1 (5 bases). Germline V gene lookup returns CDR1 SQVTM and CDR2 ANQGSEA. V was cut by 4 bases and J by 0 bases, with 16 bases left in between. CDR3 length equals 16 residues. The CDR3 region has the DNA TGCAGCGTTGGGCGGGGGGGTCAGGGTAGCAATCAGCCCCAGCATTTT. It encodes CSVGRGGQGSNQPQHF.

A word on this clone: This sample also contains other DNA sequences that code for the same CDR3. The chain combines TRBV27 with TRBJ1-1, with 7 bases matching TRBD1. Germline V gives CDR1 MNHEY, CDR2 SMNVEV (reference sequence). The CDR3 runs to 14 residues. Unmatched junction bases numbered 4, after V lost 6 bases and J lost 0 bases. This CDR3 reads CASRRTGVNTEAFF. CDR3 DNA sequence: TGTGCCAGCAGGAGGACAGGAGTGAACACTGAAGCTTTCTTT.

With respect to this clone: Other DNA sequences in the sample encode the same CDR3. The chain carries TRBV5-6 and TRBJ2-7; the match to TRBD2 covers 7 bases. From germline, CDR1 is SGHDT and CDR2 YYEEEE. The V and J ends lost 0 bases and 2 bases, in that order; junction bases with no gene match: 2. CDR3 length equals 14 residues. The CDR3 spells CASSLGGGTYEQYF. Here the CDR3 DNA reads TGTGCCAGCAGCTTGGGGGGGGGTACCTACGAGCAGTACTTC.

The chain employs TRBV2 and TRBJ2-1, with TRBD2 matching over 9 bases. The CDR3 is made up of 13 amino acids. The V gene's germline CDR1 is SNHLY and CDR2 FYNNEI. The trim removed 7 bases at V and 9 bases at J, leaving 7 bases unmatched. CDR3 in amino acids: CASIPASGIEQFF. The CDR3 nucleotides are TGTGCCAGCATCCCGGCTAGCGGGATTGAGCAGTTCTTC.

The chain joins TRBV27 to TRBJ1-2; 7 bases fit TRBD1. V trimming: 2 bases; J trimming: 6 bases; junction bases outside the gene matches: 9. CDR1 is MNHEY and CDR2 is SMNVEV in the germline V gene (reference sequence). This CDR3 region has 15 residues. Here the CDR3 reads CASSLLGQAGDGYTF. The CDR3 bases are TGTGCCAGCAGTTTACTAGGACAGGCAGGGGATGGCTACACCTTC.

The rearrangement links TRBV4-1 to TRBJ2-3; 8 nucleotides align to TRBD1. This CDR3 spans 17 amino acids. The germline CDR1 and CDR2 sequences are MGHRA and YSYEKL. V shed 0 bases, J shed 2 bases, and the junction held 7 bases outside the gene matches. The DNA of the CDR3 is TGCGCCAGCAGCCAAGATCCCCAGGGGGCCCTCACAGATACGCAGTATTTT. Amino acid sequence: CASSQDPQGALTDTQYF.

This clone was seen a handful of times. J is TRBJ2-5 and V is TRBV6-5; a possible D gene is TRBD2 (6 bases). The CDR3 is 15 residues long. Germline V CDR1 and CDR2: MNHEY, SVGAGI. V was pared by 2 bases and J by 2 bases, with 12 bases between. CDR3 nucleotide sequence: TGTGCCAGCAGTTACGGGCCTGCGGGGCAAGAGACCCAGTACTTC. The encoded protein is CASSYGPAGQETQYF.

This clone was observed a single time. The chain has TRBV5-4 and TRBJ1-4; D is undetermined. Deletions cut 0 bases from V and 7 bases from J, with 10 bases between. The CDR3 totals 14 residues. CDR1 and CDR2 from the germline V gene are SGHNT and YYREEE (reference sequence). The CDR3 protein is CASSLGGLGEKLFF. Here the CDR3 DNA reads TGTGCCAGCAGCTTGGGCGGGCTCGGTGAAAAACTGTTTTTT.

The V gene is TRBV9, the J gene TRBJ1-5; D unclear. Germline V gene sequence: CDR1 SGDLS, CDR2 YYNGEE. CDR3 size: 13 residues. V was cut by 0 bases and J by 5 bases, with 6 bases left in between. CDR3 loop: CASSVAGDQPQHF. The CDR3 nucleotides read TGTGCCAGCAGCGTAGCTGGAGATCAGCCCCAGCATTTT.

V gene TRBV12-5 combines with J gene TRBJ1-5; D call uncertain. The V gene's germline CDR1 is LGHNT and CDR2 FRNRAP. The V end lost 6 bases, the J end lost 1 base, and 7 bases lay between the germline ends. This CDR3 region has 13 residues. The CDR3 loop is CASGPISNQPQHF. The DNA for the CDR3 is TGTGCTAGTGGCCCTATAAGCAATCAGCCCCAGCATTTT.

The sample holds one count of this clone. This chain uses TRBV6-1 with TRBJ2-7; D remains unclear. This CDR3 is 14 amino acids long. Deletions cut 7 bases from V and 2 bases from J, with 15 bases between. In germline, CDR1 is MNHNS, CDR2 SASEGT. CDR3 sequence reads: CASTQRAPPYEQYF. In nucleotides, the CDR3 is TGTGCCAGCACTCAGCGCGCACCACCCTACGAGCAGTACTTC.

The table lists this clone with a count of one. The V call is TRBV4-1, the J call TRBJ1-2, with TRBD1 as a possible D gene (5 bases). The germline V gene has CDR1 MGHRA and CDR2 YSYEKL. V was cut by 10 bases and J by 1 base, with 10 bases left in between. The CDR3 runs to 12 residues. The CDR3 DNA reads as TGCGCCACCTCGACAGTTAACTATGGCTACACCTTC. It is translated as CATSTVNYGYTF.

The rearrangement uses TRBV15 and TRBJ2-7; the D gene is possibly TRBD1 (6 bases). Looked up from germline, CDR1 is LNHNV and CDR2 is YYDKDF (reference sequence). V lost 7 bases and J 2 bases, leaving 9 bases between the germline ends. The CDR3 sequence is 12 residues long. CDR3 in amino acids: CATIQGTYEQYF. The CDR3 nucleotides read TGTGCCACCATTCAGGGGACCTACGAGCAGTACTTC. The whole variable domain, filled in from reference TRBV15 and TRBJ2-7, reads DAMVIQNPRYQVTQFGKPVTLSCSQTLNHNVMYWYQQKSSQAPKLLFHYYDKDFNNEADTPDNFQSRRPNTSFCFLDIRSPGLGDTAMYLCATIQGTYEQYFGPGTRLTVT.

The chain uses TRBV27 and TRBJ2-7, with 9 bases fitting TRBD1. CDR1 MNHEY and CDR2 SMNVEV come from the germline V gene (reference sequence). The V segment lost 6 bases and the J segment 5 bases; nucleotides outside the gene matches: 14. The CDR3 spans 16 residues. CDR3 bases: TGTGCCAGCAGAATGACCCGGGACAGGGTCGATCACGAGCAGTACTTC. As protein: CASRMTRDRVDHEQYF.

The CDR3 coding sequence is TGTGCCAGTAAGACAGGGGGGCGCTCACCCCTCCACTTT. Translated, it gives CASKTGGRSPLHF. The chain recombines TRBV19 with TRBJ1-6; 9 bases fit TRBD1. Germline CDR1 LNHDA, CDR2 SQIVND (reference sequence). This CDR3 contains 13 residues. V was clipped by 7 bases and J by 10 bases; unmatched bases: 5.

The chain carries TRBV5-4 and TRBJ2-7; D possibly corresponds to TRBD1 (7 bases). CDR1 is SGHNT and CDR2 is YYREEE in the germline V gene (reference sequence). V was trimmed by 2 bases and J by 4 bases, leaving 13 bases between them. The length of the CDR3 is 14 residues. CDR3 amino acids: CASSFEQGGYEQYF. The CDR3 bases are TGTGCCAGCAGCTTCGAGCAGGGGGGTTACGAGCAGTACTTC.

This clone was seen only a few times. This chain uses TRBV9 with TRBJ2-5, with D hard to call. V lost 0 bases to trimming and J lost 4 bases, with 7 bases between them. Germline V lookup: CDR1 SGDLS, CDR2 YYNGEE. The CDR3 loop spans 13 amino acids. The CDR3 DNA follows: TGTGCCAGCAGCGTAGGAGGTAGAGAGACCCAGTACTTC. Amino acids: CASSVGGRETQYF.

The chain is built from TRBV18 and TRBJ1-2; D call uncertain. The CDR3 has 13 amino acids. From germline, CDR1 is KGHSH and CDR2 LQKENI. Trimming left V 2 bases short and J 8 bases short, with 12 bases between. CDR3 nucleotide sequence: TGTGCCAGCTCACCAGAGGGCGGTGGAGGCTACACCTTC. Protein product: CASSPEGGGGYTF.

This clone was seen just once. The chain combines TRBV6-5 with TRBJ2-7; 10 nucleotides align to TRBD2. The germline CDR1 and CDR2 sequences are MNHEY and SVGAGI. V dropped 6 bases and J dropped 5; count of bases not matched to a gene: 10. The CDR3 runs 15 residues. The CDR3 reads CASSHSGGTGHEQYF. For the CDR3, the DNA is TGTGCCAGCAGCCATAGCGGGGGGACAGGACACGAGCAGTACTTC.

The rearrangement joins TRBV27 to TRBJ1-1; weak D call: TRBD1 (5 bases). This CDR3 is 13 amino acids long. The V and J ends lost 4 bases and 5 bases respectively, with 11 bases between them. In germline, CDR1 is MNHEY, CDR2 SMNVEV (reference sequence). The CDR3 coding sequence is TGTGCCAGCAGTTGGGGGGAGGGGACTGAAGCTTTCTTT. The encoded protein is CASSWGEGTEAFF.

This clone was counted a single time. CDR3 DNA sequence: TGTGCCACCAGCAGAGACGGGTCCTATGGCTACACCTTC. Residues: CATSRDGSYGYTF. The gene calls are TRBV15 and TRBJ1-2; D not resolved. Trimming stripped 0 bases from V and 4 bases from J, with 6 bases between. The CDR3 consists of 13 residues. In germline, CDR1 is LNHNV, CDR2 YYDKDF (reference sequence).

This clone has only one observation. V usage is TRBV5-1 and J usage is TRBJ2-3; D perhaps matches TRBD2 (6 bases). Germline loops: CDR1 SGHRS, CDR2 YFSETQ. Trimming took off 5 bases at V and 0 bases at J, with 16 bases between the two ends. CDR3 size: 16 residues. CDR3 DNA sequence: TGCGCCAGCAGTCACACAGGACTAACTAGCACAGATACGCAGTATTTT. Protein product: CASSHTGLTSTDTQYF.

The V and J genes are TRBV5-1 and TRBJ2-2, with 9 bases matching TRBD1. J was trimmed by 6 bases and V by 4 bases; bases with no gene match: 13. Germline V gene data show CDR1 as SGHRS and CDR2 as YFSETQ. CDR3 length equals 17 residues. The CDR3 sequence: CASSHKGTGSYAGELFF. CDR3 coding DNA: TGCGCCAGCAGCCATAAGGGGACAGGGTCGTACGCCGGGGAGCTGTTTTTT.

This chain uses TRBV18 with TRBJ2-2; TRBD1 might be the D (5 bases). Per germline, CDR1 KGHSH and CDR2 LQKENI. The CDR3 covers 16 residues. Trimming took off 3 bases at V and 0 bases at J, with 11 bases between the two ends. DNA of the CDR3: TGTGCCAGCTCACCCCGAAGGGGTCCGAACACCGGGGAGCTGTTTTTT. Encoded protein: CASSPRRGPNTGELFF.

The chain employs TRBV27 and TRBJ2-7, with a weak D call TRBD1 (6 bases). CDR3 length: 14 residues. V dropped 5 bases and J dropped 5 bases, with 16 bases sitting between them. Per germline, CDR1 MNHEY and CDR2 SMNVEV (reference sequence). The CDR3 spells CASSIQGWGNEQYF. In DNA, the CDR3 is TGTGCCAGCAGTATACAGGGATGGGGCAACGAGCAGTACTTC.

The rearrangement uses TRBV5-4 and TRBJ1-2; D gene unclear. V was clipped by 4 bases and J by 8 bases, with 18 bases between them. Germline values: CDR1 SGHNT, CDR2 YYREEE (reference sequence). This CDR3 has 14 residues. This CDR3 reads CASSTDRLPYGYTF. The CDR3 coding sequence is TGTGCCAGCAGCACAGACCGGCTTCCATACGGCTACACCTTC.

The chain joins TRBV9 to TRBJ2-3; TRBD1 is a possible D gene (6 bases). The CDR3 has 15 residues. Trimming removed 0 bases from V and 2 bases from J, with 10 bases in between. Germline assignment: CDR1 SGDLS and CDR2 YYNGEE. In nucleotides, the CDR3 is TGTGCCAGCAGCGTAGAGAGGGGGTTCACAGATACGCAGTATTTT. Protein: CASSVERGFTDTQYF.

This sequence joins TRBV7-2 and TRBJ2-1; the match to TRBD2 covers 7 bases. The CDR3 extends over 16 amino acids. J was trimmed by 0 bases and V by 4 bases; bases with no gene match: 6. The germline V gene has CDR1 SGHTA and CDR2 FQGNSA. The CDR3 sequence is CASSSLGGGSYNEQFF. The CDR3 DNA is TGTGCCAGCAGCTCCCTGGGGGGGGGCTCCTACAATGAGCAGTTCTTC.

The chain has TRBV6-1 and TRBJ1-2; D may be TRBD1 (6 bases). The germline gives CDR1 MNHNS, CDR2 SASEGT. CDR3 length equals 15 residues. V gave up 4 bases and J gave up 2 bases, with 14 bases separating them. The CDR3: CASSGQASINYGYTF. The CDR3 DNA is TGTGCCAGCAGTGGACAGGCTTCAATCAACTATGGCTACACCTTC.

The chain links TRBV10-3 to TRBJ2-3; 11 bases agree with TRBD1. This CDR3 spans 13 amino acids. Unmatched junction bases numbered 3, after V lost 9 bases and J lost 4 bases. The V gene's germline CDR1 is ENHRY and CDR2 SYGVKD. CDR3 protein: CAMGQGESDTQYF. CDR3 nucleotides: TGTGCCATGGGACAGGGGGAATCAGATACGCAGTATTTT.